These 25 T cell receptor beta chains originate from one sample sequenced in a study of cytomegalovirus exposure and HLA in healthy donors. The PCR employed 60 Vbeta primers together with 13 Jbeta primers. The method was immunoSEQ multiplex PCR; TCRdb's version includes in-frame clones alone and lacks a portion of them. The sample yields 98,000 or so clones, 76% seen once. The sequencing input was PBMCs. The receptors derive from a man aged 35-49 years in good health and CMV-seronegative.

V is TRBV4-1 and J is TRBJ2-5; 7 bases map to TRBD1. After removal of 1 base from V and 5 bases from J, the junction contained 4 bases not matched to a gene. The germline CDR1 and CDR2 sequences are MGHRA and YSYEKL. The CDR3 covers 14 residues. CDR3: CASSQVEGAETQYF. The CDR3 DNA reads TGCGCCAGCAGCCAAGTAGAGGGGGCCGAGACCCAGTACTTC.

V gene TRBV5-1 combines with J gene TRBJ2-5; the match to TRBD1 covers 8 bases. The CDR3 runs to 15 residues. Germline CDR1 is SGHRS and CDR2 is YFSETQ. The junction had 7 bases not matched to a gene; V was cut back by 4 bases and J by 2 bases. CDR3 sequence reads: CASSLGTGLQETQYF. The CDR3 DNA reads TGCGCCAGCAGCCTTGGGACAGGTCTGCAAGAGACCCAGTACTTC.

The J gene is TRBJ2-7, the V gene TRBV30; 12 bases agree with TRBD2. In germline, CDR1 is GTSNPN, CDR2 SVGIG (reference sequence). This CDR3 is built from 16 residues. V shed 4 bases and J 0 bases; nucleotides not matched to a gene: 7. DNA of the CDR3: TGTGCCTGGACCAAAGGACTAGCGGGGAACTCCTACGAGCAGTACTTC. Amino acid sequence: CAWTKGLAGNSYEQYF.

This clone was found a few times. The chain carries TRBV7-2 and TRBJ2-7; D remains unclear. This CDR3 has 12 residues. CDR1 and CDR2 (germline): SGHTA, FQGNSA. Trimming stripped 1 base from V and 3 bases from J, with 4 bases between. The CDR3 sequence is CASSLDYYEQYF. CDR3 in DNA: TGTGCCAGCAGCTTAGACTACTACGAGCAGTACTTC.

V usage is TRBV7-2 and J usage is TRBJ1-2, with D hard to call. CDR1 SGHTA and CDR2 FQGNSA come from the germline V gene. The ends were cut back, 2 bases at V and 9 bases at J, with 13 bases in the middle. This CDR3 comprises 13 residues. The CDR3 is CASSLRREESYTF. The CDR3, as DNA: TGTGCCAGCAGCTTAAGGCGGGAGGAGAGCTACACCTTC.

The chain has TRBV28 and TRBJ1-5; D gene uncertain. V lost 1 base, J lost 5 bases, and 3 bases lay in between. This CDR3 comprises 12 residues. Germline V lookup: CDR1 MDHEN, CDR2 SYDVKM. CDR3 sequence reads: CASSLSYQPQHF. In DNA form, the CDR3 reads TGTGCCAGCAGTTTATCCTATCAGCCCCAGCATTTT.

DNA for the CDR3: TGTGCCAGCAGTTTATTGCTGGAGGAGAGGCAGCCCCAGCATTTT. This gives the protein CASSLLLEERQPQHF. J is TRBJ1-5 and V is TRBV28; D is ambiguous. V gave up 1 base and J gave up 7 bases, with 14 bases separating them. CDR3 size: 15 residues. The V gene's germline CDR1 is MDHEN and CDR2 SYDVKM.

DNA for the CDR3: TGTGCCAGCAGTTACGTGTCAGGGCCAGATACGCAGTATTTT. Amino acids: CASSYVSGPDTQYF. The chain recombines TRBV6-6 with TRBJ2-3; TRBD1 might be the D (5 bases). The V end lost 2 bases, the J end lost 4 bases, and 10 bases lay between the germline ends. Germline CDR1 MNHNY, CDR2 SVGAGI (reference sequence). The length of the CDR3 is 14 residues.

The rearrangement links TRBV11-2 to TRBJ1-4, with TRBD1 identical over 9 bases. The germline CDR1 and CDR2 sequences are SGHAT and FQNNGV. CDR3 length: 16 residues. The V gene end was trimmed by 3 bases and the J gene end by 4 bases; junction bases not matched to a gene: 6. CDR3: CASSFKDRGNNEKLFF. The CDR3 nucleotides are TGTGCCAGCAGCTTCAAAGACAGGGGGAATAATGAAAAACTGTTTTTT.

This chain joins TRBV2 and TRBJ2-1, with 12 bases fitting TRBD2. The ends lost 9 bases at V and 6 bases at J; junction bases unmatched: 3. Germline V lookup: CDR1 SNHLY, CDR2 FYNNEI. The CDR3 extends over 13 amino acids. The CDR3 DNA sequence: TGTGCCAGGCGACTAGCGGGAGTCAATGAGCAGTTCTTC. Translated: CARRLAGVNEQFF.

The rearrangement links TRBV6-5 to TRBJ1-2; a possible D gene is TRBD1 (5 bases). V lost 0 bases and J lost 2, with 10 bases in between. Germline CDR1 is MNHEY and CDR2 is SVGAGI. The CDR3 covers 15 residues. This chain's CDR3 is CASSYSGGLNYGYTF. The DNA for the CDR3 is TGTGCCAGCAGTTACTCGGGGGGACTCAACTATGGCTACACCTTC.

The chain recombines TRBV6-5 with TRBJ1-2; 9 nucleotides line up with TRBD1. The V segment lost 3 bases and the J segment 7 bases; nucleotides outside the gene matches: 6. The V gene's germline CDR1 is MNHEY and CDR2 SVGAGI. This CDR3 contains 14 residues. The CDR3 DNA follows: TGTGCCAGCAGTTATTCACAGGGGGCGGGTGGCTACACCTTC. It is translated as CASSYSQGAGGYTF.

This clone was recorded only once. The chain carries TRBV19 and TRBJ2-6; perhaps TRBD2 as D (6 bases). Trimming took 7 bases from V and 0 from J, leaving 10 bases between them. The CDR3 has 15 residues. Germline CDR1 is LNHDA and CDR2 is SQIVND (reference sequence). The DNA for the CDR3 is TGTGCCAGTATCGCGGGAAGCTCTGGGGCCAACGTCCTGACTTTC. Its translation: CASIAGSSGANVLTF.

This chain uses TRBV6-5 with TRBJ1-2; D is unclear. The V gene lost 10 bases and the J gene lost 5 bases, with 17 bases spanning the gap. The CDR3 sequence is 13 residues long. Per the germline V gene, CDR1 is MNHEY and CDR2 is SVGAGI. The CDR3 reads CATRETLRYGYTF. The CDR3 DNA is TGTGCCACCCGGGAAACCCTAAGATATGGCTACACCTTC.

The CDR3 is CASSSGGGAYEQYF. The CDR3 nucleotides read TGCGCCAGCAGCTCGGGAGGGGGGGCCTACGAGCAGTACTTC. V usage is TRBV5-1 and J usage is TRBJ2-5; 8 bases match TRBD2. The J call may be faulty, since TRBJ2-7 better matches the DNA end. This CDR3 is 14 amino acids long. CDR1 and CDR2 (germline): SGHRS, YFSETQ.

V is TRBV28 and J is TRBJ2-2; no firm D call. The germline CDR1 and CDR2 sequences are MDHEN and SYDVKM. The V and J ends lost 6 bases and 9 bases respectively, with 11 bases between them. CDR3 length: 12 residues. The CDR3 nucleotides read TGTGCCAGCAGAACAGCCGGTAGGGAGCTGTTTTTT. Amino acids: CASRTAGRELFF.

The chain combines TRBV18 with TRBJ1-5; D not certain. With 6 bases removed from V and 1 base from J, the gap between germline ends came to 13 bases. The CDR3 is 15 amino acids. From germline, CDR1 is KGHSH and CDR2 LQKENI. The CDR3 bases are TGTGCCAGCTCCCAGAGTTCGAGGAGCAATCAGCCCCAGCATTTT. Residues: CASSQSSRSNQPQHF.

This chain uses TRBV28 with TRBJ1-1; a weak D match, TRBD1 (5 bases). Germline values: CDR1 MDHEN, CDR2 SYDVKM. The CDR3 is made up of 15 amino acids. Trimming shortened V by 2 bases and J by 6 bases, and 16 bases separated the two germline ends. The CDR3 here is CASSLAGVKTAEAFF. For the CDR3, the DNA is TGTGCCAGCAGTTTAGCGGGGGTAAAGACAGCTGAAGCTTTCTTT.

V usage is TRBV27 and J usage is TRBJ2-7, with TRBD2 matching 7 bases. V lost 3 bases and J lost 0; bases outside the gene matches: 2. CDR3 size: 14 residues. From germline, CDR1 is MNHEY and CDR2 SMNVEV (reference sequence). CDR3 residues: CASSFSGYSYEQYF. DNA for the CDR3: TGTGCCAGCAGTTTTAGCGGGTACTCCTACGAGCAGTACTTC.

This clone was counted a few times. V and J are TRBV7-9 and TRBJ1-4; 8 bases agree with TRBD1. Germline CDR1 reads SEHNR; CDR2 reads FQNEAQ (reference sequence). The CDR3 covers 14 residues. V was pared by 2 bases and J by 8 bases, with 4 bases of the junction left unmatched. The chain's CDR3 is CASSLQGAREKLFF. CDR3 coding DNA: TGTGCCAGCAGCTTACAGGGGGCAAGGGAAAAACTGTTTTTT.

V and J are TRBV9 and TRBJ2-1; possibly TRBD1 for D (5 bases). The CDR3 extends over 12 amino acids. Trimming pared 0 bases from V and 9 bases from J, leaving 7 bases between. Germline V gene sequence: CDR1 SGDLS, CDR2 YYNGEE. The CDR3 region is CASSVVDSEQFF. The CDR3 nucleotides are TGTGCCAGCAGCGTAGTTGACAGTGAGCAGTTCTTC.

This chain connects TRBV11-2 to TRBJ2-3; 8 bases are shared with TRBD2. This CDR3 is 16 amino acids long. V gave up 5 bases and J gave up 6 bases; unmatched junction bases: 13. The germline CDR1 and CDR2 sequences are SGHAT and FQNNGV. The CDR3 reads CASSIISGLGVDTQYF. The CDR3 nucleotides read TGTGCCAGCAGCATCATTTCGGGACTAGGGGTTGATACGCAGTATTTT.

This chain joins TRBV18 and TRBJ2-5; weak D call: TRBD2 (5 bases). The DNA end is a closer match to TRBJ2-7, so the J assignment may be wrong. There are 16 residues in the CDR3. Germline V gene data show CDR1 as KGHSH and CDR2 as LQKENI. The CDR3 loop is CASSPPRTGLSGEQYF. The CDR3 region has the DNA TGTGCCAGCTCACCACCGCGAACGGGATTATCGGGCGAGCAGTACTTC.

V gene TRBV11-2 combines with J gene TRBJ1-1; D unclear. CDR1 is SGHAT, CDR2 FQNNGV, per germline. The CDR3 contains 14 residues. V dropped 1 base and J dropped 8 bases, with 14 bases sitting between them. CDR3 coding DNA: TGTGCCAGCAGCTTAGGGACCGGACTGGCGGAAGCTTTCTTT. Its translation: CASSLGTGLAEAFF.

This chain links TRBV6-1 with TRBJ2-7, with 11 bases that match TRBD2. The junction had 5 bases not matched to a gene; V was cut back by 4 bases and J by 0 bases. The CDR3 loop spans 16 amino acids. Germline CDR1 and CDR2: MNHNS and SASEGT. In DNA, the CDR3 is TGTGCCAGCAGTGTCCGTAGCGGGGGGGGCTCCTACGAGCAGTACTTC. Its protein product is CASSVRSGGGSYEQYF.